Below are 25 T cell receptor beta chains sequenced from a single sample in a study of blood T cell repertoires in COVID-19. Sequenced by immunoSEQ multiplex PCR; TCRdb stores in-frame clones only, minus some. The table has under 200,000 clones, under 85% seen once. Sequenced material: peripheral blood. Every receptor here comes from a man in his sixties who had recovered from COVID-19.

The chain recombines TRBV10-3 with TRBJ2-5; TRBD2 aligns across 9 bases. Germline V gives CDR1 ENHRY, CDR2 SYGVKD. J was trimmed by 5 bases and V by 5 bases; bases with no gene match: 3. The CDR3 loop spans 13 amino acids. CDR3 nucleotides: TGTGCCATCAGTCTTAGCGGGGGTGAGACCCAGTACTTC. The encoded protein is CAISLSGGETQYF.

V gene TRBV7-8 combines with J gene TRBJ1-6; 8 nucleotides match TRBD1. The V segment lost 1 base and the J segment 0 bases; nucleotides outside the gene matches: 11. The CDR3 covers 20 residues. Germline CDR1 is SGHVS and CDR2 is FQNEAQ. Here the CDR3 DNA reads TGTGCCAGCAGCTTAGGGCCCTTCGGACAGGGAGGCTCCTATAATTCACCCCTCCACTTT. The encoded protein is CASSLGPFGQGGSYNSPLHF.

The chain couples TRBV7-2 to TRBJ2-2; 10 bases line up with TRBD2. The CDR3 has 16 residues. Germline CDR1 reads SGHTA; CDR2 reads FQGNSA. V lost 4 bases to trimming and J lost 5 bases; unmatched junction nucleotides: 7. CDR3 region: CASSSVAGGRTGELFF. The CDR3 DNA reads TGTGCCAGCAGCTCCGTAGCGGGGGGCCGTACCGGGGAGCTGTTTTTT.

The rearrangement uses TRBV28 and TRBJ2-5; TRBD2 aligns across 7 bases. CDR3 length: 15 amino acids. Trimming cost V 7 bases and J 4 bases; bases outside gene matches: 12. In germline, CDR1 is MDHEN, CDR2 SYDVKM. The CDR3 loop reads CASIPPMGGTETQYF. The DNA of the CDR3 is TGTGCCAGCATTCCTCCGATGGGGGGGACAGAGACCCAGTACTTC.

This clone occurred once. This chain joins TRBV3-1 (or the pseudogene TRBV3-2) and TRBJ2-7; D may be TRBD2 (5 bases). This CDR3 is built from 14 residues. Germline V gene sequence: CDR1 LGHDT, CDR2 YNNKEL (reference sequence). The ends were cut back, 1 base at V and 2 bases at J, with 9 bases in the middle. CDR3 in amino acids: CASSQGGWAYEQYF. For the CDR3, the DNA is TGTGCCAGCAGCCAAGGAGGGTGGGCCTACGAGCAGTACTTC.

The gene calls are TRBV11-1 and TRBJ1-1, with D possibly TRBD1 on 6 matching bases. V lost 5 bases to trimming and J lost 12 bases, with 16 bases between them. Germline lookup yields CDR1 SGHAT and CDR2 FQDESV (reference sequence). CDR3 size: 12 residues. The CDR3, as DNA: TGTGCCAGCAGCGGGGACATAGGGGTAACTTTCTTT. It specifies CASSGDIGVTFF. Supplemented by reference TRBV11-1 and TRBJ1-1, the full variable domain reads EAEVAQSPRYKITEKSQAVAFWCDPISGHATLYWYRQILGQGPELLVQFQDESVVDDSQLPKDRFSAERLKGVDSTLKIQPAELGDSAMYLCASSGDIGVTFFGQGTRLTVV.

The rearrangement joins TRBV6-5 to TRBJ2-5; 7 positions match TRBD1. Trimming took 6 bases from V and 6 from J; bases not matched to a gene: 7. Germline V gene data show CDR1 as MNHEY and CDR2 as SVGAGI. The CDR3 contains 13 residues. CDR3 in amino acids: CASRGGPIKTQYF. CDR3 nucleotides: TGTGCCAGCAGAGGGGGCCCGATAAAGACCCAGTACTTC.

The rearrangement uses TRBV2 and TRBJ2-3, with TRBD2 as a possible D gene (6 bases). The CDR3 runs 13 residues. The germline V and J ends were trimmed by 1 base and 6 bases, with 8 bases remaining between them. CDR1 is SNHLY, CDR2 FYNNEI, per germline. The CDR3 nucleotides read TGTGCCAGCAGTGAAGGGGGGGTGGATACGCAGTATTTT. This codes for CASSEGGVDTQYF.

The CDR3 loop reads CASSSPAGRNTEAFF. The CDR3 DNA is TGTGCCAGCAGTTCGCCGGCAGGGAGGAATACTGAAGCTTTCTTT. The V and J genes are TRBV6-5 and TRBJ1-1, with D possibly being TRBD1 (5 bases). The ends were cut back, 4 bases at V and 5 bases at J, with 17 bases in the middle. This CDR3 is 15 amino acids long. CDR1 is MNHEY, CDR2 SVGAGI, per germline.

V is TRBV30 and J is TRBJ2-2; possible D gene TRBD1, 5 bases. The CDR3 extends over 14 amino acids. CDR1 is GTSNPN and CDR2 is SVGIG in the germline V gene (reference sequence). V was shortened by 5 bases and J by 0 bases, with 10 bases between the two germline ends. In DNA form, the CDR3 reads TGTGCCTGGCTGACAGATTCGAACACCGGGGAGCTGTTTTTT. Translated, it gives CAWLTDSNTGELFF.

The rearrangement uses TRBV1 and TRBJ1-4; TRBD1 reflects the table's D call only, with no check against the DNA. TRBV1 is an annotated pseudogene. CDR3 length: 15 amino acids. CDR3 DNA sequence: TGCACCAGCAGCCAAGATTTAGGGGGACCGGGACAGAGAGACTTT. It specifies CTSSQDLGGPGQRDF.

V and J are TRBV6-5 and TRBJ1-2; TRBD1 might be the D (6 bases). CDR1 MNHEY and CDR2 SVGAGI come from the germline V gene. V shed 10 bases and J shed 5 bases, with 17 bases lying between them. CDR3 length equals 13 residues. CDR3: CATRLTGTYGYTF. The CDR3 DNA follows: TGTGCCACCCGACTAACAGGGACGTATGGCTACACCTTC.

This clone was picked up one time. The V and J genes are TRBV4-1 and TRBJ2-2, with 10 nucleotides matching TRBD2. The CDR3 totals 18 residues. The V gene end was trimmed by 0 bases and the J gene end by 1 base; junction bases not matched to a gene: 5. The V gene's germline CDR1 is MGHRA and CDR2 YSYEKL. The CDR3 spells CASSQDPRTSGNTGELFF. The CDR3 coding sequence is TGCGCCAGCAGCCAAGACCCAAGGACTAGCGGGAACACCGGGGAGCTGTTTTTT.

This chain connects TRBV5-1 to TRBJ1-3; D ambiguous. Germline V gene lookup returns CDR1 SGHRS and CDR2 YFSETQ. The CDR3 is 15 residues long. Deletions cut 3 bases from V and 4 bases from J, with 14 bases between. The CDR3 reads CASSSTAASGNTIYF. The DNA for the CDR3 is TGCGCCAGCAGCTCCACAGCGGCATCAGGAAACACCATATATTTT. Combining the CDR3 with reference TRBV5-1 and TRBJ1-3 gives the whole variable domain KAGVTQTPRYLIKTRGQQVTLSCSPISGHRSVSWYQQTPGQGLQFLFEYFSETQRNKGNFPGRFSGRQFSNSRSEMNVSTLELGDSALYLCASSSTAASGNTIYFGEGSWLTVV.

CDR3: CASSLEGRGSNEKLFF. The CDR3 coding sequence is TGTGCCAGCAGCTTGGAGGGGCGGGGATCTAATGAAAAACTGTTTTTT. The J gene is TRBJ1-4, the V gene TRBV5-8, with D perhaps matching TRBD1 (5 bases). V lost 0 bases and J lost 3, with 12 bases in between. This CDR3 has 16 residues. The germline V gene encodes CDR1 SGHTS and CDR2 YDEGEE.

This CDR3 reads CASSFAGDPYEQYF. The DNA of the CDR3 is TGTGCCAGCAGTTTCGCGGGGGACCCCTACGAGCAGTACTTC. This chain uses TRBV27 with TRBJ2-7, with 7 bases fitting TRBD2. After removal of 3 bases from V and 2 bases from J, the junction contained 4 bases not matched to a gene. The CDR3 extends over 14 amino acids. Germline V CDR1 and CDR2: MNHEY, SMNVEV (reference sequence).

The chain links TRBV11-2 to TRBJ1-2; D not resolved. CDR1 is SGHAT and CDR2 is FQNNGV in the germline V gene. The V end was cut by 5 bases, the J end by 5 bases, with 12 bases between. CDR3 length: 13 residues. The DNA of the CDR3 is TGTGCCAGCAGCCACTCCCTAGGATATGGCTACACCTTC. This translates into CASSHSLGYGYTF.

The gene calls are TRBV15 and TRBJ2-7, with 9 bases aligning to TRBD1. This CDR3 is built from 18 residues. Germline V gene sequence: CDR1 LNHNV, CDR2 YYDKDF (reference sequence). The J segment lost 2 bases and the V segment lost 1 base, leaving 12 bases of the junction unmatched. CDR3 residues: CATSRGGQGKKSPYEQYF. The CDR3 bases are TGTGCCACCAGCAGAGGGGGACAGGGTAAAAAATCCCCCTACGAGCAGTACTTC.

The J gene is TRBJ2-2, the V gene TRBV24-1, with a tentative D call TRBD1 (7 bases). Trimming stripped 4 bases from V and 4 bases from J, with 15 bases between. The CDR3 covers 16 residues. CDR1 is KGHDR and CDR2 is SFDVKD in the germline V gene. The CDR3 DNA follows: TGTGCCACCAGTGACAGGGGGGAGGAACCCACCGGGGAGCTGTTTTTT. Amino acids: CATSDRGEEPTGELFF.

J is TRBJ2-1 and V is TRBV9; 14 positions agree with TRBD2. The CDR3 sequence is 16 residues long. V shed 4 bases, J shed 7 bases, and the junction held 7 bases outside the gene matches. Germline lookup yields CDR1 SGDLS and CDR2 YYNGEE. CDR3: CASSTRTSGGRNEQFF. The CDR3 DNA is TGTGCCAGCAGCACCCGGACTAGCGGGGGGAGGAATGAGCAGTTCTTC.

The chain has TRBV2 and TRBJ2-7; D ambiguous. Deletions cut 4 bases from V and 1 base from J, with 5 bases between. The CDR3 length is 12 residues. CDR1 and CDR2 from the germline V gene are SNHLY and FYNNEI. The CDR3 protein is CASSGESYEQYF. The CDR3 DNA reads TGTGCCAGCAGTGGAGAATCCTACGAGCAGTACTTC.

The chain combines TRBV27 with TRBJ1-2, with 12 bases lining up with TRBD1. In germline, CDR1 is MNHEY, CDR2 SMNVEV (reference sequence). The CDR3 runs to 16 residues. With V trimmed by 2 bases and J by 4 bases, 5 bases remained unmatched. This CDR3 reads CASSLAPGQGAYGYTF. The CDR3 nucleotides read TGTGCCAGCAGTTTAGCCCCGGGACAGGGGGCCTATGGCTACACCTTC.

The sample holds one count of this clone. This chain links TRBV7-9 with TRBJ1-5, with D perhaps TRBD1 (5 bases). The germline V and J ends were trimmed by 3 bases and 7 bases, with 13 bases remaining between them. Germline assignment: CDR1 SEHNR and CDR2 FQNEAQ (reference sequence). CDR3 size: 14 residues. CDR3 loop: CASSLPGWGQPQHF. CDR3 DNA sequence: TGTGCCAGCAGCTTGCCAGGGTGGGGCCAGCCCCAGCATTTT. Full variable domain (missing parts from reference TRBV7-9 and TRBJ1-5): DTGVSQNPRHKITKRGQNVTFRCDPISEHNRLYWYRQTLGQGPEFLTYFQNEAQLEKSRLLSDRFSAERPKGSFSTLEIQRTEQGDSAMYLCASSLPGWGQPQHFGDGTRLSIL.

The chain is built from TRBV11-3 and TRBJ2-2; TRBD2 might be the D (6 bases). The CDR3 covers 18 residues. Trimming cost V 1 base and J 0 bases, with 15 bases left between them. Germline V CDR1 and CDR2: SGHNT, YENEEA. For the CDR3, the DNA is TGTGCCAGCAGCTTAGGAGAAGGCGGGACGGCGAACACCGGGGAGCTGTTTTTT. It yields the protein CASSLGEGGTANTGELFF.

The V gene is TRBV6-5, the J gene TRBJ1-1, with 9 bases that match TRBD1. The V gene end was trimmed by 0 bases and the J gene end by 10 bases; junction bases not matched to a gene: 9. Germline lookup yields CDR1 MNHEY and CDR2 SVGAGI. This CDR3 has 15 amino acids. The chain's CDR3 is CASSYSRGQGHRAFF. Here the CDR3 DNA reads TGTGCCAGCAGTTACTCGAGAGGACAGGGGCACCGAGCTTTCTTT.